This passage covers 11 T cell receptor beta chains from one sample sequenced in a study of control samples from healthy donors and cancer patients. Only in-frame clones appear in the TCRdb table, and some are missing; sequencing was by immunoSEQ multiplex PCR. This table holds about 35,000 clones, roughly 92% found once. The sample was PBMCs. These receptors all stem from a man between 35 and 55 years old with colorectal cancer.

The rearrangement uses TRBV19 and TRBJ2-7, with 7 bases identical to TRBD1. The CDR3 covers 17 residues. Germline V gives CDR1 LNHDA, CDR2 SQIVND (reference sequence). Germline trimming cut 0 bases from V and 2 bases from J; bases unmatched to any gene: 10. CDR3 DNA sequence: TGTGCCAGTAGTATAGATTTGGGGACAGTCAACCCCTACGAGCAGTACTTC. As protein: CASSIDLGTVNPYEQYF.

This CDR3 reads CASSLLAGASYEQYF. The CDR3 DNA follows: TGTGCCAGCAGTTTACTAGCGGGGGCCTCCTACGAGCAGTACTTC. V usage is TRBV11-2 and J usage is TRBJ2-7, with TRBD2 matching over 11 bases. The CDR3 has 15 amino acids. With 6 bases clipped from V and 0 bases from J, the junction kept 4 bases outside the gene matches. Germline V gives CDR1 SGHAT, CDR2 FQNNGV.

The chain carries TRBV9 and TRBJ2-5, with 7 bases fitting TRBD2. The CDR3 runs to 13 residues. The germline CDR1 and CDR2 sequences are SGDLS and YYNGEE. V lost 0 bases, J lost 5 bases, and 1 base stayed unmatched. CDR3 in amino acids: CASSVAGGETQYF. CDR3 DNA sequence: TGTGCCAGCAGCGTAGCGGGGGGTGAGACCCAGTACTTC.

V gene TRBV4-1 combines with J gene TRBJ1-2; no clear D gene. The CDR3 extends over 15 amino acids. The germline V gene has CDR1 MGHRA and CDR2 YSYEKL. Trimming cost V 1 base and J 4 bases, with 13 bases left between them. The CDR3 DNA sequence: TGCGCCAGCAGCCAAGCCACCTCCAGAGGCTATGGCTACACCTTC. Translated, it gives CASSQATSRGYGYTF.

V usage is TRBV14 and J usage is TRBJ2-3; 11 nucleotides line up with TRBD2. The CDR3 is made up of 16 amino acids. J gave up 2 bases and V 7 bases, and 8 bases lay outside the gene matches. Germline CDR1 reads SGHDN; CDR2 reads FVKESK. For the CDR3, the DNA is TGTGCCAGCACTCATCTAGCGGGGGGCGTCACAGATACGCAGTATTTT. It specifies CASTHLAGGVTDTQYF. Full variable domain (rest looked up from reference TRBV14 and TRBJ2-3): EAGVTQFPSHSVIEKGQTVTLRCDPISGHDNLYWYRRVMGKEIKFLLHFVKESKQDESGMPNNRFLAERTGGTYSTLKVQPAELEDSGVYFCASTHLAGGVTDTQYFGPGTRLTVL.

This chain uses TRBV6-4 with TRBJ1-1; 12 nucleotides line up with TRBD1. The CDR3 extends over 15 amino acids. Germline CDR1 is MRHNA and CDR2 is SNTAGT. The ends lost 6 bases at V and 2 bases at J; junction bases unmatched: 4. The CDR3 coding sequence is TGTGCCAGCAGGGGACAGGGGGCGGCAAACACTGAAGCTTTCTTT. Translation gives CASRGQGAANTEAFF.

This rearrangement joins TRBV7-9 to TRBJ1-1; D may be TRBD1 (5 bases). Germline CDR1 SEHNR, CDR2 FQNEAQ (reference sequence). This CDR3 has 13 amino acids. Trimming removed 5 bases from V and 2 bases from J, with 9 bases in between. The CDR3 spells CASSRDFNTEAFF. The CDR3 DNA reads TGTGCCAGCAGCCGGGACTTTAACACTGAAGCTTTCTTT.

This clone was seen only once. This chain's CDR3 is CASRGPSSYEQYF. The CDR3 nucleotides read TGCGCCAGCAGAGGGCCGAGCTCCTACGAGCAGTACTTC. The chain carries TRBV5-1 and TRBJ2-7; D not certain. This CDR3 spans 13 amino acids. Germline values: CDR1 SGHRS, CDR2 YFSETQ. V was trimmed by 5 bases and J by 0 bases, leaving 9 bases between them. Looking up the rest from reference TRBV5-1 and TRBJ2-7 gives the full variable domain: KAGVTQTPRYLIKTRGQQVTLSCSPISGHRSVSWYQQTPGQGLQFLFEYFSETQRNKGNFPGRFSGRQFSNSRSEMNVSTLELGDSALYLCASRGPSSYEQYFGPGTRLTVT.

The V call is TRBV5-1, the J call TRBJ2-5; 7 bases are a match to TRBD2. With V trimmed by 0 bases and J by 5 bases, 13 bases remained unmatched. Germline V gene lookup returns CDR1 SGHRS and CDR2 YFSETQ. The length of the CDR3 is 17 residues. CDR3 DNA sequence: TGCGCCAGCAGCTTGGGGGGACTACAAGGGGTTAGGGAGACCCAGTACTTC. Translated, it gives CASSLGGLQGVRETQYF.

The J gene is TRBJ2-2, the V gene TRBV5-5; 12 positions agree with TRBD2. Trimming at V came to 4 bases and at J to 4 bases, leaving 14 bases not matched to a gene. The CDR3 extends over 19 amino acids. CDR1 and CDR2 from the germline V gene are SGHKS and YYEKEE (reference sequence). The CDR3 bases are TGTGCCAGCAGCGGGAGACTAGCGGGGGCCTCCGGGGCCACCGGGGAGCTGTTTTTT. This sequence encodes CASSGRLAGASGATGELFF.

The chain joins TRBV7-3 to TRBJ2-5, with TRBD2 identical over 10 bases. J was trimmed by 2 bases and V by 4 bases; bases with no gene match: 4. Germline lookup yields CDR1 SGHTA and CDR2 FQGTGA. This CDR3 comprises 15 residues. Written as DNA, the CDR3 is TGTGCCAGCAGCTATAGCGGGGGGCCGCAAGAGACCCAGTACTTC. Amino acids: CASSYSGGPQETQYF.